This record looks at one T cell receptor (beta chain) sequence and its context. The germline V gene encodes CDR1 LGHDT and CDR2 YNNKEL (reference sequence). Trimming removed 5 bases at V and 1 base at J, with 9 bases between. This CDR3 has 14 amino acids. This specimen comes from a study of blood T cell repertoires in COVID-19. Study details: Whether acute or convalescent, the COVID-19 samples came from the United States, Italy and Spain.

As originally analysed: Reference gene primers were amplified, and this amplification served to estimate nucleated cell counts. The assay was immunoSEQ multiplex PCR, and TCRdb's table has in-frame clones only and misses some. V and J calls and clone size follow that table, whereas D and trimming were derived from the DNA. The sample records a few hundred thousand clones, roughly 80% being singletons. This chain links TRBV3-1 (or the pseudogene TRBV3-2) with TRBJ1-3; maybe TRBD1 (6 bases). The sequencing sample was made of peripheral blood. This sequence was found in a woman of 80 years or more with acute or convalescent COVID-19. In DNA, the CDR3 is TGTGCCAGCAGCTCAACAGGGTCTGGAAACACCATATATTTT. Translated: CASSSTGSGNTIYF.